These T cell receptor beta chains were read from a single sample in a study of blood T cell repertoires in COVID-19. Sequenced by immunoSEQ multiplex PCR; TCRdb stores in-frame clones only, minus some. The table lists around 180,000 clones, around 81% of them singletons. The source material was peripheral blood. The source of these receptors is a woman at least 80 years old with COVID-19, enrolled during active disease. CDR3s include the opening cysteine and the closing phenylalanine or tryptophan.

v_gene,j_gene,CDR3aa
TRBV5-1,TRBJ2-1,CASSLEAGYNEQFF
TRBV11-3,TRBJ2-2,CASSLDSLGPGELFF
TRBV28,TRBJ1-4,CASSRGQSNEKLFF
TRBV29-1,TRBJ1-5,CSVSEGLDQPQHF
TRBV11-3,TRBJ1-6,CASSSWGGESNSPLHF
TRBV10-3,TRBJ2-3,CAISVTGTGSDTQYF
TRBV2,TRBJ1-1,CASKGAGGNTEAFF
TRBV19,TRBJ2-7,CASSISGQGGYEQYF
TRBV28,TRBJ2-2,CASSFPSGTPTGELFF
TRBV29-1,TRBJ1-1,CSQSGQGRAMNTEAFF
TRBV9,TRBJ2-7,CASSVDPGTYEQYF
TRBV7-7,TRBJ2-2,CASSPMQEYTGELFF
TRBV29-1,TRBJ1-1,CSVPSEGEGNTEAFF
TRBV29-1,TRBJ1-2,CSVKGQLYGYTF
TRBV16,TRBJ2-1,CASSQSGGRLYNEQFF
TRBV21-1,TRBJ2-3,CASSQRTPTPTDTQYF
TRBV2,TRBJ1-5,CASSREVYQPQHF
TRBV10-3,TRBJ2-5,CAISEPGNQETQYF
TRBV6-1,TRBJ1-2,CASSEGDSDFYGYTF
TRBV5-1,TRBJ1-1,CASSSPGNTEAFF
TRBV12-3/TRBV12-4,TRBJ2-2,CASSFHGELFF
TRBV5-1,TRBJ2-7,CASSFSTRDSSSSYEQYF
TRBV19,TRBJ2-7,CASSPGQGYFYEQYF
TRBV24-1,TRBJ1-4,CATSDRRQGDEKLFF
TRBV19,TRBJ2-1,CASSLHSLAGGHNEQFF
TRBV24-1,TRBJ1-2,CATSDSAAVYGYTF
TRBV5-6,TRBJ1-1,CASSPGLNLAGLEAFF
TRBV13,TRBJ2-7,CASSLGDRVAYEQYF
TRBV11-1,TRBJ2-7,CASLGTDSFEQYF
TRBV13,TRBJ1-1,CASSPGQGWGRSTEAFF
TRBV3-1/TRBV3-2,TRBJ2-7,CASSQAHYEQYF
TRBV11-1,TRBJ1-1,CASSSQQNTEAFF
TRBV6-2/TRBV6-3,TRBJ1-1,CASSRGQGATEAFF
TRBV5-1,TRBJ2-7,CASSLEGGRAIHEQYF
TRBV6-2/TRBV6-3,TRBJ1-5,CASSYGTGWGNQPQHF
TRBV7-9,TRBJ2-3,CASSLSLAGGPDTQYF
TRBV19,TRBJ2-5,CASSIGTGVQTQYF
TRBV29-1,TRBJ1-2,CSVVTGDYGYTF
TRBV7-7,TRBJ2-1,CASSPGLANNEQFF
TRBV10-2,TRBJ1-2,CASSESPQGRANYGYTF
TRBV5-6,TRBJ2-1,CASSLGQGVREQFF
TRBV5-4,TRBJ2-5,CASSRGLAGGGAQYF
TRBV28,TRBJ2-7,CASSLSQGYEQYF
TRBV12-3/TRBV12-4,TRBJ1-5,CASARWGDQPQHF
TRBV5-8,TRBJ1-5,CASSSGQGTNQPQHF
TRBV3-1/TRBV3-2,TRBJ2-1,CASSQDYTSNEQFF
TRBV6-5,TRBJ1-2,CASSSSYSNYGYTF
TRBV5-6,TRBJ1-2,CASSLVGGTGRNYGYTF
TRBV4-2,TRBJ2-3,CASSQENEGTQYF
TRBV15,TRBJ2-7,CATSRDFREGEQYF
TRBV19,TRBJ1-1,CASSIATGSLGFF
TRBV3-1/TRBV3-2,TRBJ2-2,CASSQEGLANTGELFF
TRBV7-3,TRBJ2-2,CASSRETGGTGELFF
TRBV6-2/TRBV6-3,TRBJ2-7,CASSRTGSYEQYF
TRBV5-1,TRBJ2-3,CASSRGGTSGGDTQYF